Sequencing of this TCR beta chain was carried out in a study of shared clonotypes between healthy human individuals. This clone was seen repeatedly, ten times or more. It was around 0.3 ug DNA, some 28,000 T cell genomes, that went into each replicate PCR of unsorted PBMC. Bulk PBMC genomic DNA spanned ten immunoSEQ deep plates. Using immunoSEQ multiplex PCR, the repertoire was profiled, and TCRdb retains in-frame clones only, with some absent. The sample holds 75,000 to 100,000 clones, more than 45% seen once. This clonotype was obtained from a woman aged 40 to 49 in good health. Some clones in this sample may be carry-over from other donors' samples. The sample taken for sequencing was PBMCs.

The CDR3 nucleotides read TGCAGTGCCAAGGACGAACGAGGCTACACCTTC. Its translation is CSAKDERGYTF. The V gene is TRBV20-1, the J gene TRBJ1-2, with D hard to call. V was shortened by 6 bases and J by 8 bases, with 13 bases between the two germline ends. Per germline, CDR1 DFQATT and CDR2 SNEGSKA (reference sequence). This CDR3 spans 11 amino acids.